One sample yielded the 25 T cell receptor beta chains listed below, sequenced in a study of T cell clonality in common variable immunodeficiency. Method: immunoSEQ multiplex PCR; TCRdb's copy keeps in-frame clones and lacks some. The repertoire yields 35,000 to 50,000 clones, none seen only once; the top ten contain 2% to 2.5%. Sequencing used peripheral blood mononuclear cells. Source of these receptors: a person aged 18-69 years in good health.

This clone occurred many times. The sequenced fragment ends 3 residues before the CDR3 boundary, so the rest is inferred from the germline J gene. The chain combines TRBV19 with TRBJ1-6; a possible D gene is TRBD1 (5 bases). This CDR3 region has 15 residues. V was pared by 5 bases and J by 8 bases, with 16 bases between. Germline assignment: CDR1 LNHDA and CDR2 SQIVND (reference sequence). The sequenced CDR3 bases are TGTGCCAGTAGTGGCTGGGCAGGGAAGGATTCACCC. Encoded protein: CASSGWAGKDSP. The whole CDR3 region reads CASSGWAGKDSPLHF.

This clone was seen at least ten times. From the germline J gene comes the end of the CDR3, since the read stops 3 residues before it. The V gene is TRBV7-3, the J gene TRBJ1-1; D is perhaps TRBD1 (5 bases). Germline-derived CDR1 and CDR2 are SGHTA and FQGTGA. With 2 bases removed from V and 4 bases from J, the gap between germline ends came to 8 bases. CDR3 length: 13 amino acids. The sequenced part of the CDR3 DNA is TGTGCCAGCAGCTTATGGGGCGGCACTGAA. Protein sequence: CASSLWGGTE. The full CDR3 is CASSLWGGTEAFF.

Many counts were recorded for this clone. The CDR3 is cut off 3 residues early in the read; its end comes from the germline J gene. The V gene is TRBV9, the J gene TRBJ2-7, with 7 positions matching TRBD2. With V trimmed by 3 bases and J by 0 bases, 21 bases remained unmatched. The germline CDR1 and CDR2 sequences are SGDLS and YYNGEE. The CDR3 consists of 20 residues. CDR3 DNA (partial): TGTGCCAGCAGCGCAGCCAAACCGGGCTCTATGGGGGGGAGCTCCTACGAG. Encoded protein: CASSAAKPGSMGGSSYE. The full CDR3 protein is CASSAAKPGSMGGSSYEQYF.

This clone was seen at least ten times. The covered CDR3 bases are TGTGCCTGGAGTAAAGGGCAGATTGCAACTAATGAAAAA. Amino acid sequence: CAWSKGQIATNEK. The entire CDR3 protein is CAWSKGQIATNEKLFF. The rearrangement joins TRBV30 to TRBJ1-4; D is uncertain. From the germline J gene comes the end of the CDR3, since the read stops 3 residues before it. CDR3 size: 16 residues. V was clipped by 2 bases and J by 0 bases, with 13 bases between them. From germline, CDR1 is GTSNPN and CDR2 SVGIG (reference sequence). Supplemented by reference TRBV30 and TRBJ1-4, the full variable domain reads SQTIHQWPATLVQPVGSPLSLECTVEGTSNPNLYWYRQAAGRGLQLLFYSVGIGQISSEVPQNLSASRPQDRQFILSSKKLLLSDSGFYLCAWSKGQIATNEKLFFGSGTQLSVL.

This clone has at least ten counts. The read is 3 residues too short to cover the CDR3 end, so that end is filled in from the germline J gene. This rearrangement joins TRBV13 to TRBJ1-3, with D possibly TRBD1 on 5 matching bases. Trimming shortened V by 3 bases and J by 0 bases, and 15 bases separated the two germline ends. Germline CDR1 reads PRHDT; CDR2 reads FYEKMQ (reference sequence). CDR3 size: 17 residues. The CDR3 reads CASSFRQFGGSGNTIYF. The part of the CDR3 DNA that was read is TGTGCCAGCAGCTTTAGACAGTTCGGGGGCTCTGGAAACACC.

This clone has ten or more counts. The sequence runs out 3 residues before the end of the CDR3; the remainder is reconstructed from the germline J gene. Other nucleotide sequences in the sample specify the same CDR3. The chain recombines TRBV2 with TRBJ2-3, with TRBD2 matching over 9 bases. This CDR3 comprises 14 residues. Germline V gives CDR1 SNHLY, CDR2 FYNNEI. The V segment lost 5 bases and the J segment 2 bases; nucleotides outside the gene matches: 2. CDR3 DNA, as far as it was read: TGTGCCAGCAGTCGACTAGCGGTCACAGATACG. Protein: CASSRLAVTDT. The entire CDR3 sequence reads CASSRLAVTDTQYF.

This clone was detected ten times or more. The read comes to an end 3 residues before the CDR3 does, leaving the germline J gene to fill in the end. This chain connects TRBV30 to TRBJ2-1, with TRBD2 matching over 9 bases. Germline values: CDR1 GTSNPN, CDR2 SVGIG (reference sequence). This CDR3 has 15 amino acids. After removal of 4 bases from V and 0 bases from J, the junction contained 4 bases not matched to a gene. The DNA read from the CDR3 is TGTGCCTGGAAAGGCGGGGGGGGCTCCTACAATGAG. It is translated as CAWKGGGGSYNE. The whole CDR3 sequence is CAWKGGGGSYNEQFF.

This clone has at least ten counts. The read comes to an end 3 residues before the CDR3 does, leaving the germline J gene to fill in the end. The chain recombines TRBV29-1 with TRBJ2-7, with 7 bases aligning to TRBD2. Germline lookup yields CDR1 SQVTM and CDR2 ANQGSEA. Unmatched junction bases numbered 9, after V lost 7 bases and J lost 3 bases. This CDR3 has 13 amino acids. The CDR3 bases that were read are TGCAGCGCCGCCCCCGGGGGGAACTACGAG. Its translation is CSAAPGGNYE. The entire CDR3 protein reads CSAAPGGNYEQYF.

This clone was detected ten times or more. The CDR3 end falls 3 residues outside the read, so it is completed with the germline J gene. The V call is TRBV5-1, the J call TRBJ2-5, with 10 positions matching TRBD2. CDR3 length: 13 amino acids. Trimming cost V 4 bases and J 3 bases; bases outside gene matches: 0. Germline V lookup: CDR1 SGHRS, CDR2 YFSETQ. The CDR3 reads CASSGTSEETQYF. CDR3 DNA, as far as it was read: TGCGCCAGCAGCGGGACTAGCGAAGAGACC.

This clone was detected ten times or more. The read comes to an end 3 residues before the CDR3 does, leaving the germline J gene to fill in the end. The genes are TRBV5-1 and TRBJ2-3, with D perhaps being TRBD1 or TRBD2 (6 bases each). Trimming removed 7 bases at V and 0 bases at J, with 12 bases between. CDR1 is SGHRS and CDR2 is YFSETQ in the germline V gene. This CDR3 contains 14 residues. CDR3 amino acids: CASGAGHSTDTQYF. The DNA read from the CDR3 is TGCGCCAGCGGGGCGGGACACAGCACAGATACG.

This clone was seen at least ten times. The read gets to within 3 residues of the CDR3 end, and the germline J gene fills in the rest. The J gene is TRBJ1-1, the V gene TRBV11-2; 7 nucleotides agree with TRBD1. CDR3 length: 14 amino acids. Trimming at V came to 5 bases and at J to 1 base, leaving 4 bases not matched to a gene. CDR1 SGHAT and CDR2 FQNNGV come from the germline V gene. The CDR3 spells CASSRQGTNTEAFF. The CDR3 bases that were read are TGTGCCAGCAGCCGACAGGGAACGAACACTGAA.

Many counts were recorded for this clone. The read terminates 3 residues before the CDR3 end, so the remaining end is supplied by the germline J gene. V gene TRBV4-1 combines with J gene TRBJ2-7; 7 bases are shared with TRBD2. Germline V lookup: CDR1 MGHRA, CDR2 YSYEKL. This CDR3 is 14 amino acids long. With 1 base clipped from V and 5 bases from J, the junction kept 5 bases outside the gene matches. CDR3 protein: CASSQVAGADEQYF. The CDR3 DNA, read in part, is TGCGCCAGCAGCCAAGTGGCGGGAGCGGACGAG.

This clone was counted between two and nine times. The read terminates 3 residues before the CDR3 end, so the remaining end is supplied by the germline J gene. V is TRBV30 and J is TRBJ2-5; D may be TRBD1 (5 bases). The CDR3 has 12 residues. Germline V CDR1 and CDR2: GTSNPN, SVGIG (reference sequence). The covered CDR3 bases are TGTGCCTGGAGGGGCAGGGCAGATACC. Residues: CAWRGRADT. The complete CDR3 protein is CAWRGRADTQYF.

In its sample, this clone was seen many times. The DNA ends 3 residues before the CDR3 does, and the rest of the CDR3 is filled in from the germline J gene. V gene TRBV4-1 combines with J gene TRBJ2-1, with a weak D call TRBD2 (6 bases). Trimming took 0 bases from V and 4 from J, leaving 16 bases between them. CDR1 MGHRA and CDR2 YSYEKL come from the germline V gene. CDR3 length: 17 residues. Partial CDR3 DNA: TGCGCCAGCAGCCAAGATGTAATCCGGGGACTTTACAATGAG. Amino acid sequence: CASSQDVIRGLYNE. The entire CDR3 protein is CASSQDVIRGLYNEQFF.

This clone occurred many times. Coverage ceases 3 residues before the CDR3 finishes, and the germline J gene fills in the end. V is TRBV19 and J is TRBJ2-3; 12 bases are a match to TRBD2. V lost 7 bases, J lost 5 bases, and 7 bases stayed unmatched. CDR1 and CDR2 (germline): LNHDA, SQIVND (reference sequence). The CDR3 runs 15 residues. CDR3 DNA (partial): TGTGCCAGTAACCCCCTAGCGGGAGGGGGAGATACG. Its protein is CASNPLAGGGDT. The entire CDR3 sequence reads CASNPLAGGGDTQYF. Full variable domain (rest looked up from reference TRBV19 and TRBJ2-3): DGGITQSPKYLFRKEGQNVTLSCEQNLNHDAMYWYRQDPGQGLRLIYYSQIVNDFQKGDIAEGYSVSREKKESFPLTVTSAQKNPTAFYLCASNPLAGGGDTQYFGPGTRLTVL.

This clone has ten or more counts. The CDR3 end lies 3 residues beyond the end of the read and is filled in from the germline J gene. The chain joins TRBV10-1 to TRBJ1-1, with TRBD1 matching over 9 bases. From germline, CDR1 is WNHNN and CDR2 SYGVQD (reference sequence). The CDR3 spans 13 residues. The V and J ends lost 6 bases and 5 bases, in that order; junction bases with no gene match: 4. This CDR3 reads CASSRTGVTEAFF. The DNA read from the CDR3 is TGCGCCAGCAGCAGGACAGGGGTAACTGAA.

This clone came up a few times. The CDR3 sequence: CASSLGTSGTDTYTF. The covered CDR3 bases are TGTGCCAGCAGCTTAGGGACTAGCGGCACAGATACC. V and J are TRBV7-7 and TRBJ1-2; no reliable D call. Read data end 3 residues before the CDR3 end; the end is taken from the germline J gene. Looked up from germline, CDR1 is SSHAT and CDR2 is FNYEAQ (reference sequence). The CDR3 loop spans 15 amino acids.

This clone was detected ten times or more. The read halts 3 residues ahead of the CDR3 end, with the missing end drawn from the germline J gene. The gene calls are TRBV6-1 and TRBJ2-1, with 7 bases that match TRBD1. V lost 6 bases and J lost 6; bases outside the gene matches: 8. The length of the CDR3 is 14 residues. The germline CDR1 and CDR2 sequences are MNHNS and SASEGT. CDR3 DNA (partial): TGTGCCAGCAGAGAATATTACAGGGGCAATGAG. Its protein product is CASREYYRGNE. The entire CDR3 protein reads CASREYYRGNEQFF.

This clone was seen repeatedly, ten times or more. CDR3 DNA, as far as it was read: TGCAGTGCTAGAGATCCCAATCGAGGGGGCCTCTATGGC. This codes for CSARDPNRGGLYG. The whole CDR3 sequence reads CSARDPNRGGLYGYTF. The chain couples TRBV20-1 to TRBJ1-2; 7 bases fit TRBD1. The CDR3 extends 3 residues past the end of the read, so its final part is completed from the germline J gene. J lost 4 bases, V lost 0 bases, and 11 bases had no gene match. Germline V gene sequence: CDR1 DFQATT, CDR2 SNEGSKA (reference sequence). This CDR3 comprises 16 residues.

This clone was counted ten times or more. The read finishes 3 residues shy of the CDR3 end, and the germline J gene is used to complete it. The chain is built from TRBV20-1 and TRBJ1-1, with D possibly being TRBD1 (6 bases). In germline, CDR1 is DFQATT, CDR2 SNEGSKA (reference sequence). The CDR3 runs to 15 residues. V was cut by 5 bases and J by 0 bases, with 16 bases left in between. This chain's CDR3 is CSARQGKGLNTEAFF. Partial CDR3 DNA: TGCAGTGCTCGCCAGGGGAAGGGATTGAACACTGAA.

This clone showed up many times. The CDR3 goes on 3 residues after the read ends, and that part is filled in from the germline J gene. The chain carries TRBV7-9 and TRBJ2-1; D ambiguous. With 1 base removed from V and 6 bases from J, the gap between germline ends came to 10 bases. Germline values: CDR1 SEHNR, CDR2 FQNEAQ (reference sequence). The CDR3 has 14 amino acids. The chain's CDR3 is CASSLEQLLNEQFF. CDR3 DNA, as far as it was read: TGTGCCAGCAGCTTAGAACAGCTACTCAATGAG.

This clone was counted ten times or more. The CDR3 is cut off 3 residues early in the read; its end comes from the germline J gene. The rearrangement joins TRBV5-4 to TRBJ1-6, with TRBD1 identical over 7 bases. V lost 2 bases and J lost 7; bases outside the gene matches: 6. The CDR3 extends over 15 amino acids. Germline lookup yields CDR1 SGHNT and CDR2 YYREEE (reference sequence). The CDR3 bases that were read are TGTGCCAGCAGCTTCTCCGGGACAGTAAATTCACCC. This sequence encodes CASSFSGTVNSP. In full, the CDR3 reads CASSFSGTVNSPLHF.

This clone was observed at least ten times. The DNA ends 3 residues before the CDR3 does, and the rest of the CDR3 is filled in from the germline J gene. V gene TRBV5-1 combines with J gene TRBJ1-1; D may be TRBD1 (5 bases). The CDR3 is 15 amino acids. The V gene's germline CDR1 is SGHRS and CDR2 YFSETQ. Between the trimmed V and J ends, which lost 2 bases and 1 base, there was a span of 12 bases. CDR3 sequence reads: CASSLRGGSNTEAFF. The covered CDR3 bases are TGCGCCAGCAGCTTACGGGGGGGTTCGAACACTGAA.

At least ten counts were recorded for this clone. The CDR3 spells CASSLGTGGNEQYF. The DNA read from the CDR3 is TGCGCCAGCAGCCTAGGGACAGGGGGGAACGAG. The chain is built from TRBV5-1 and TRBJ2-7, with 11 bases fitting TRBD1. The read ends 3 residues shy of where the CDR3 ends; the end is completed using the germline J gene. Germline V gene data show CDR1 as SGHRS and CDR2 as YFSETQ. CDR3 length equals 14 residues. Unmatched junction bases numbered 5, after V lost 4 bases and J lost 5 bases. The full variable domain, completed using reference TRBV5-1 and TRBJ2-7, is KAGVTQTPRYLIKTRGQQVTLSCSPISGHRSVSWYQQTPGQGLQFLFEYFSETQRNKGNFPGRFSGRQFSNSRSEMNVSTLELGDSALYLCASSLGTGGNEQYFGPGTRLTVT.

This clone occurred many times. Read data end 3 residues before the CDR3 end; the end is taken from the germline J gene. This chain links TRBV14 with TRBJ1-1; D unclear. Germline V gene sequence: CDR1 SGHDN, CDR2 FVKESK. The CDR3 is 15 amino acids. Trimming pared 4 bases from V and 0 bases from J, leaving 12 bases between. This CDR3 is CASSPLIGLNTEAFF. CDR3 DNA (partial): TGTGCCAGCAGCCCGCTCATTGGGCTGAACACTGAA.